The 11 T cell receptor beta chains given below trace back to one sample, sequenced in a study of shared clonotypes between healthy human individuals. The assay was immunoSEQ multiplex PCR, and TCRdb's table has in-frame clones only and misses some. In the table there are some 2 million clones, about 95% of which are singletons. The naive CD8 subset, CD45RO-negative cells positively selected for CCR7, excluded terminally differentiated effector memory CD45RA+ cells. The sequenced material came from naive CD8+ T cells sorted from blood. The receptors here all came from a man between 18 and 35 years old in good health.

In DNA form, the CDR3 reads TGTGCCAGCAGTGAATTTTTCCAGGGAGGTAAGGGACTAGCCGAGGAGCAGTACTTC. This encodes CASSEFFQGGKGLAEEQYF. This chain connects TRBV2 to TRBJ2-7; 9 bases line up with TRBD2. The germline gives CDR1 SNHLY, CDR2 FYNNEI. The CDR3 totals 19 residues. The trim removed 2 bases at V and 7 bases at J, leaving 21 bases unmatched.

CDR3 in amino acids: CASPAGGYEQYF. The CDR3 coding sequence is TGTGCCAGCCCCGCGGGAGGGTACGAGCAGTACTTC. The rearrangement uses TRBV5-8 and TRBJ2-7, with 9 bases aligning to TRBD2. V lost 7 bases, J lost 4 bases, and 3 bases stayed unmatched. The CDR3 runs to 12 residues. Germline V gene sequence: CDR1 SGHTS, CDR2 YDEGEE.

The CDR3 reads CASSSTGWKSPLHF. CDR3 DNA: TGTGCCAGCAGCTCGACAGGGTGGAAGTCACCCCTCCACTTT. This chain links TRBV5-6 with TRBJ1-6; 7 bases are shared with TRBD1. Unmatched junction bases numbered 7, after V lost 3 bases and J lost 10 bases. The CDR3 is 14 amino acids. The germline V gene has CDR1 SGHDT and CDR2 YYEEEE.

The chain links TRBV11-1 to TRBJ2-7, with TRBD1 identical over 9 bases. In germline, CDR1 is SGHAT, CDR2 FQDESV (reference sequence). V gave up 2 bases and J gave up 1 base; unmatched junction bases: 6. The CDR3 is made up of 16 amino acids. The CDR3 is CASSLSSGTGSYEQYF. CDR3 in DNA: TGTGCCAGCAGCTTATCCTCTGGGACAGGGTCCTACGAGCAGTACTTC.

V gene TRBV14 combines with J gene TRBJ2-2; D unclear. Trimming pared 0 bases from V and 2 bases from J, leaving 7 bases between. In germline, CDR1 is SGHDN, CDR2 FVKESK. The CDR3 is 15 amino acids. DNA of the CDR3: TGTGCCAGCAGCCAAGACTATACCAACACCGGGGAGCTGTTTTTT. This sequence encodes CASSQDYTNTGELFF.

In the case of this clone: The identical CDR3 is also encoded by other nucleotide sequences in the sample. The chain recombines TRBV19 with TRBJ2-7; no clear D gene. Germline V gives CDR1 LNHDA, CDR2 SQIVND (reference sequence). With 3 bases removed from V and 4 bases from J, the gap between germline ends came to 10 bases. The CDR3 extends over 13 amino acids. This chain's CDR3 is CASSIGSGYEQYF. Written as DNA, the CDR3 is TGTGCCAGTAGTATCGGGTCTGGGTACGAGCAGTACTTC.

This rearrangement joins TRBV6-5 to TRBJ1-2; D is possibly TRBD1 (6 bases). V was clipped by 7 bases and J by 4 bases, with 19 bases between them. The CDR3 sequence is 15 residues long. Germline assignment: CDR1 MNHEY and CDR2 SVGAGI. The CDR3: CASTEGGGGLYGYTF. The CDR3 nucleotides are TGTGCCAGCACCGAGGGGGGCGGGGGACTCTATGGCTACACCTTC.

The chain carries TRBV29-1 and TRBJ2-1; no reliable D call. CDR1 is SQVTM and CDR2 is ANQGSEA in the germline V gene. V was clipped by 6 bases and J by 5 bases, with 8 bases between them. This CDR3 is built from 11 residues. CDR3 DNA: TGCAGCGTATCCCAAGACAATGAGCAGTTCTTC. This translates into CSVSQDNEQFF.

V and J are TRBV19 and TRBJ2-2, with no clear D. The CDR3 is 12 amino acids. Germline V CDR1 and CDR2: LNHDA, SQIVND (reference sequence). Trimming cost V 7 bases and J 7 bases, with 10 bases left between them. CDR3 sequence: CASNTLGGELFF. CDR3 nucleotides: TGTGCCAGTAACACCCTCGGCGGGGAGCTGTTTTTT. The full variable domain, with the rest looked up from reference TRBV19 and TRBJ2-2, is DGGITQSPKYLFRKEGQNVTLSCEQNLNHDAMYWYRQDPGQGLRLIYYSQIVNDFQKGDIAEGYSVSREKKESFPLTVTSAQKNPTAFYLCASNTLGGELFFGEGSRLTVL.

This chain connects TRBV2 to TRBJ2-3, with D perhaps matching TRBD2 (6 bases). Germline CDR1 is SNHLY and CDR2 is FYNNEI. There are 16 residues in the CDR3. V lost 4 bases to trimming and J lost 0 bases, with 14 bases between them. The CDR3 loop is CASSVSTGDSTDTQYF. The CDR3 DNA is TGTGCCAGCAGTGTTTCAACGGGAGACAGCACAGATACGCAGTATTTT.

The CDR3 sequence is CASSLLSGRGSETQYF. DNA of the CDR3: TGTGCCAGCAGCTTACTAAGCGGGAGGGGGTCGGAGACCCAGTACTTC. The rearrangement joins TRBV7-9 to TRBJ2-5; the match to TRBD2 covers 10 bases. Germline-derived CDR1 and CDR2 are SEHNR and FQNEAQ (reference sequence). This CDR3 is 16 amino acids long. J was trimmed by 5 bases and V by 2 bases; bases with no gene match: 8.